This T cell receptor beta chain comes out of a study of T cell changes during pregnancy in multiple sclerosis. V lost 3 bases and J lost 7; bases outside the gene matches: 2. Germline V gene data show CDR1 as SGHNT and CDR2 as YENEEA. The CDR3 length is 13 residues. The protocol was immunoSEQ multiplex PCR, while the TCRdb copy is restricted to in-frame clones and leaves out a portion. Here the sample spans tens of thousands of clones, 91% being singletons. The TCR was taken from a female donor in good health, enrolled as a control in a pregnancy study. Material: CD4+ T cells from peripheral blood mononuclear cells, obtained in the second trimester of pregnancy. V is TRBV11-3 and J is TRBJ2-1, with 8 bases matching TRBD1. The CDR3 nucleotides read TGTGCCAGCAGCTTCTACAGGGGGAATGAGCAGTTCTTC. The encoded protein is CASSFYRGNEQFF.